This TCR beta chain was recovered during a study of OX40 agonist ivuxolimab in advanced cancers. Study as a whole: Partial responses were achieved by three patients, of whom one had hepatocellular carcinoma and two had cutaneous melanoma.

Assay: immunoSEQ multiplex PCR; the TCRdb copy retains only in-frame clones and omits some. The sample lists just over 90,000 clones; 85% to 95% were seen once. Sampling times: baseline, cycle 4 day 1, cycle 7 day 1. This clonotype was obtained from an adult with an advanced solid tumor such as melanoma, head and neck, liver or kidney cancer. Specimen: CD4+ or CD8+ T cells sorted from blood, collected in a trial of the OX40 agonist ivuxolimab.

The CDR3 DNA follows: TGTGCCAGCGCTAGCGGGGCATCCTACGAGCAGTACTTC. The encoded protein is CASASGASYEQYF. This chain uses TRBV27 with TRBJ2-7; the match to TRBD2 covers 9 bases. The junction had 3 bases not matched to a gene; V was cut back by 8 bases and J by 1 base. This CDR3 spans 13 amino acids. The V gene's germline CDR1 is MNHEY and CDR2 SMNVEV (reference sequence).